This T cell receptor (beta chain) was identified in a study of blood T cell repertoires in COVID-19. Trimming took 4 bases from V and 2 from J, leaving 12 bases between them. The CDR3 length is 14 residues. The germline V gene has CDR1 SGHRS and CDR2 YFSETQ. Generated by immunoSEQ multiplex PCR, the TCRdb table keeps only in-frame clones and is missing some. The sample consists of approximately 300,000 clones, 80% to 90% of them appearing once. V usage is TRBV5-1 and J usage is TRBJ1-1, with D maybe TRBD1 (5 bases). Material: peripheral blood. The receptor's source is a woman aged 40 to 50 with acute or convalescent COVID-19. CDR3 DNA sequence: TGCGCCAGCAGCCCCGGGGGGTTTAACACTGAAGCTTTCTTT. It yields the protein CASSPGGFNTEAFF.